This T cell receptor beta chain was recorded in a study of beta chain features in type 1 diabetes. As for the study in general: Sorted cells examined across all samples numbered 85 million to 130 million.

CDR3 length equals 14 residues. V lost 2 bases and J 1 base, leaving 10 bases between the germline ends. Germline-derived CDR1 and CDR2 are SGDLS and YYNGEE. The entirety of the isolated RNA underwent reverse transcription, so expressed TCRB transcripts were sequenced. Data came from immunoSEQ multiplex PCR; TCRdb stores just in-frame clones and leaves some out. The table includes approximately 300,000 clones, about 11% detected once. This TCR came from a woman between 25 and 40 years old in good health. The V and J genes are TRBV9 and TRBJ2-7; weak D call: TRBD1 (6 bases). Sequenced input: naive CD4+ T cells from blood. The CDR3 region has the DNA TGTGCCAGCAGCGTGGGACACACGTCCTACGAGCAGTACTTC. This gives the protein CASSVGHTSYEQYF.